The 25 T cell receptor beta chains below all came from one sample that was sequenced in a study of cytomegalovirus exposure and HLA in healthy donors. Primers included in the PCR were 60 Vbeta and 13 Jbeta primers. Sequenced by immunoSEQ multiplex PCR; TCRdb stores in-frame clones only, minus some. Of about 190,000 clones in the sample, around 83% were seen once. The sample was PBMCs. The source is a man between 35 and 55 years old in good health and CMV-seropositive.

The chain couples TRBV10-3 to TRBJ2-5, with a tentative D call TRBD1 (6 bases). The CDR3 consists of 14 residues. V lost 10 bases and J lost 3, with 18 bases in between. Germline V gene data show CDR1 as ENHRY and CDR2 as SYGVKD. The DNA of the CDR3 is TGTGCCACAGCTACCGGGGCAGGGGAAGAGACCCAGTACTTC. It translates to CATATGAGEETQYF.

The gene calls are TRBV2 and TRBJ2-7, with D tentatively TRBD1 (5 bases). This CDR3 has 12 residues. Germline CDR1 is SNHLY and CDR2 is FYNNEI. V lost 8 bases and J lost 7, with 15 bases in between. The CDR3 here is CASDNRSGEQYF. DNA for the CDR3: TGTGCCAGCGACAACAGGTCCGGGGAGCAGTACTTC.

The V call is TRBV18, the J call TRBJ1-2, with no clear D. This CDR3 is built from 12 residues. V lost 1 base to trimming and J lost 6 bases, with 6 bases between them. Germline V gene sequence: CDR1 KGHSH, CDR2 LQKENI. CDR3 sequence reads: CASSPLENGYTF. In nucleotides, the CDR3 is TGTGCCAGCTCACCACTCGAGAATGGCTACACCTTC. Looking up the rest from reference TRBV18 and TRBJ1-2 gives the full variable domain: NAGVMQNPRHLVRRRGQEARLRCSPMKGHSHVYWYRQLPEEGLKFMVYLQKENIIDESGMPKERFSAEFPKEGPSILRIQQVVRGDSAAYFCASSPLENGYTFGSGTRLTVV.

The chain links TRBV28 to TRBJ1-2; D unclear. Trimming removed 8 bases at V and 4 bases at J, with 14 bases between. CDR1 and CDR2 (germline): MDHEN, SYDVKM. The CDR3 extends over 13 amino acids. The CDR3 spells CASCSDERYGYTF. CDR3 nucleotide sequence: TGTGCCAGCTGTAGCGACGAGCGCTATGGCTACACCTTC.

The rearrangement links TRBV5-4 to TRBJ1-1, with D possibly matching TRBD1 (5 bases). The CDR3 runs to 12 residues. Trimming left V 3 bases short and J 6 bases short, with 9 bases between. Germline V gene data show CDR1 as SGHNT and CDR2 as YYREEE (reference sequence). DNA for the CDR3: TGTGCCAGCAGCTGGGGGAGGGCTGAAGCTTTCTTT. This gives the protein CASSWGRAEAFF.

This rearrangement joins TRBV4-1 to TRBJ1-2, with 7 positions matching TRBD1. The germline V gene has CDR1 MGHRA and CDR2 YSYEKL. V was clipped by 2 bases and J by 8 bases; unmatched bases: 17. The CDR3 extends over 17 amino acids. The chain's CDR3 is CASSQPIDRADQDGYTF. The CDR3 DNA reads TGCGCCAGCAGCCAACCGATCGACAGGGCTGATCAGGACGGCTACACCTTC.

Comments on this clone: Sequence at one end of the junction differs from germline and may be a read error. The V and J genes are TRBV28 and TRBJ2-7; the D gene is possibly TRBD1 (5 bases). The CDR3 length is 12 residues. The germline CDR1 and CDR2 sequences are MDHEN and SYDVKM. CDR3 region: CASSSSRQPDHF. The CDR3 nucleotides are TGTGCCAGCAGCTCCTCCCGACAGCCTGACCACTTC.

CDR3 region: CSVAFGEGAVTYEQYF. In nucleotides, the CDR3 is TGCAGCGTTGCGTTTGGGGAGGGAGCGGTGACCTACGAGCAGTACTTC. The genes are TRBV29-1 and TRBJ2-7, with 7 bases matching TRBD2. CDR3 length: 16 residues. CDR1 SQVTM and CDR2 ANQGSEA come from the germline V gene. The J segment lost 2 bases and the V segment lost 4 bases, leaving 14 bases of the junction unmatched.

The chain combines TRBV4-1 with TRBJ2-5, with 7 bases aligning to TRBD2. The germline gives CDR1 MGHRA, CDR2 YSYEKL. The trim removed 2 bases at V and 1 base at J, leaving 7 bases unmatched. The CDR3 has 16 residues. The CDR3 loop is CASSQIRGGGQETQYF. In DNA, the CDR3 is TGCGCCAGCAGCCAAATTCGGGGCGGGGGCCAAGAGACCCAGTACTTC.

The V and J genes are TRBV11-2 and TRBJ2-7; 10 bases line up with TRBD1. The CDR3 contains 19 residues. The germline V gene has CDR1 SGHAT and CDR2 FQNNGV. Trimming at V came to 0 bases and at J to 2 bases, leaving 13 bases not matched to a gene. The DNA of the CDR3 is TGTGCCAGCAGCTTAGATCCAGGGGGACAGGGGTCCCTTGCCTACGAGCAGTACTTC. Its translation: CASSLDPGGQGSLAYEQYF. Full variable domain (missing parts from reference TRBV11-2 and TRBJ2-7): EAGVAQSPRYKIIEKRQSVAFWCNPISGHATLYWYQQILGQGPKLLIQFQNNGVVDDSQLPKDRFSAERLKGVDSTLKIQPAKLEDSAVYLCASSLDPGGQGSLAYEQYFGPGTRLTVT.

The rearrangement joins TRBV15 to TRBJ2-7; 7 positions match TRBD2. The trim removed 5 bases at V and 2 bases at J, leaving 9 bases unmatched. Looked up from germline, CDR1 is LNHNV and CDR2 is YYDKDF (reference sequence). This CDR3 has 15 amino acids. CDR3 nucleotide sequence: TGTGCCACCAGCGGGGGTGTCGGGAGGACCTACGAGCAGTACTTC. Protein product: CATSGGVGRTYEQYF.

The V call is TRBV6-5, the J call TRBJ2-2; a weak D match, TRBD2 (6 bases). The CDR3 runs 15 residues. CDR1 MNHEY and CDR2 SVGAGI come from the germline V gene. The V and J ends lost 5 bases and 1 base respectively, with 11 bases between them. The CDR3 reads CASSTQGGNTGELFF. For the CDR3, the DNA is TGTGCCAGCAGTACCCAGGGAGGGAACACCGGGGAGCTGTTTTTT.

The chain combines TRBV19 with TRBJ1-2; the D is unclear. The CDR3 has 13 residues. Between the trimmed V and J ends, which lost 3 bases and 4 bases, there was a span of 9 bases. Germline V lookup: CDR1 LNHDA, CDR2 SQIVND (reference sequence). The CDR3 nucleotides are TGTGCCAGTAGTATTGAGCGGCTCTATGGCTACACCTTC. Its protein product is CASSIERLYGYTF.

The rearrangement links TRBV30 to TRBJ2-1, with 15 nucleotides matching TRBD2. CDR1 is GTSNPN and CDR2 is SVGIG in the germline V gene (reference sequence). This CDR3 is 16 amino acids long. The V and J ends lost 2 bases and 7 bases, in that order; junction bases with no gene match: 6. As DNA, the CDR3 is TGTGCCTGGAGTACGGGACTAGCGGGAGGTTTGAATGAGCAGTTCTTC. It yields the protein CAWSTGLAGGLNEQFF.

The J gene is TRBJ1-1, the V gene TRBV5-4, with D maybe TRBD1 (5 bases). CDR3 size: 16 residues. The germline V and J ends were trimmed by 1 base and 4 bases, with 17 bases remaining between them. CDR1 is SGHNT and CDR2 is YYREEE in the germline V gene (reference sequence). This CDR3 is CASSLYQGSEGTEAFF. In DNA form, the CDR3 reads TGTGCCAGCAGCTTGTATCAGGGCTCGGAAGGCACTGAAGCTTTCTTT.

This chain connects TRBV4-1 to TRBJ1-6; the D is unclear. Trimming took 1 base from V and 6 from J, leaving 4 bases between them. This CDR3 has 13 amino acids. Germline V gene sequence: CDR1 MGHRA, CDR2 YSYEKL. The CDR3 DNA sequence: TGCGCCAGCAGCCAAGGTCTTAATTCACCCCTCCACTTT. This codes for CASSQGLNSPLHF.

The chain recombines TRBV9 with TRBJ1-1; maybe TRBD1 (5 bases). The germline V gene has CDR1 SGDLS and CDR2 YYNGEE. Trimming shortened V by 0 bases and J by 3 bases, and 9 bases separated the two germline ends. The CDR3 is 14 amino acids. Here the CDR3 DNA reads TGTGCCAGCAGCGTAGATGGGGCCGACACTGAAGCTTTCTTT. It encodes CASSVDGADTEAFF.

V usage is TRBV4-3 and J usage is TRBJ1-4, with unresolved D. Trimming stripped 0 bases from V and 10 bases from J, with 9 bases between. Germline V gives CDR1 LGHNA, CDR2 YSLEER. CDR3 length: 13 residues. The CDR3: CASSQDSGGKLFF. DNA for the CDR3: TGCGCCAGCAGCCAAGATTCGGGTGGAAAACTGTTTTTT.

The genes are TRBV10-2 and TRBJ2-5; D possibly corresponds to TRBD2 (6 bases). V lost 5 bases, J lost 7 bases, and 11 bases lay in between. CDR3 length equals 12 residues. Germline CDR1 WSHSY, CDR2 SAAADI. The CDR3 loop reads CASSRDSGTQYF. As DNA, the CDR3 is TGCGCCAGCAGTCGGGACTCTGGGACCCAGTACTTC.

This sequence joins TRBV27 and TRBJ2-1; D call uncertain. This CDR3 is 12 amino acids long. Germline V gene sequence: CDR1 MNHEY, CDR2 SMNVEV (reference sequence). V lost 7 bases and J lost 4, with 8 bases in between. CDR3 region: CASTNWYNEQFF. The CDR3, as DNA: TGTGCCAGCACGAACTGGTACAATGAGCAGTTCTTC.

CDR3 in DNA: TGTGCCAGCGACAGACAGGGAACGGAGACCCAGTACTTC. Amino acid sequence: CASDRQGTETQYF. This chain links TRBV28 with TRBJ2-5; 7 nucleotides match TRBD1. The CDR3 loop spans 13 amino acids. The germline V gene has CDR1 MDHEN and CDR2 SYDVKM. The junction had 8 bases not matched to a gene; V was cut back by 8 bases and J by 5 bases.

Worth noting for this clone: Within the sample, other DNA sequences also encode this same CDR3. The J gene is TRBJ2-1, the V gene TRBV7-9, with 9 bases aligning to TRBD2. Germline CDR1 and CDR2: SEHNR and FQNEAQ (reference sequence). The CDR3 sequence is 14 residues long. Trimming took 5 bases from V and 7 from J; bases not matched to a gene: 6. The CDR3, as DNA: TGTGCCAGCAGCCCCTCTAGCGGGACAAATGAGCAGTTCTTC. Its protein is CASSPSSGTNEQFF.

The CDR3 sequence is CASGPGQGETQYF. CDR3 in DNA: TGTGCTAGTGGTCCGGGACAGGGGGAGACCCAGTACTTC. The V call is TRBV12-5, the J call TRBJ2-5; TRBD1 agrees at 10 bases. V shed 5 bases and J 5 bases; nucleotides not matched to a gene: 2. The CDR3 runs 13 residues. CDR1 is LGHNT and CDR2 is FRNRAP in the germline V gene.

This chain connects TRBV10-1 to TRBJ2-7, with TRBD2 as a possible D gene (6 bases). Germline V lookup: CDR1 WNHNN, CDR2 SYGVQD (reference sequence). The V and J ends lost 6 bases and 2 bases respectively, with 23 bases between them. The CDR3 spans 17 residues. The CDR3 sequence is CASRSGVYSRAAYEQYF. CDR3 DNA: TGCGCCAGCAGGTCGGGGGTTTATTCGCGGGCGGCCTACGAGCAGTACTTC.

This sequence joins TRBV6-5 and TRBJ2-2; 10 bases are a match to TRBD1. Germline CDR1 and CDR2: MNHEY and SVGAGI. This CDR3 contains 15 residues. V shed 7 bases, J shed 7 bases, and the junction held 9 bases outside the gene matches. The DNA of the CDR3 is TGTGCCAGCACCAGAGACAGGGGGCTTGGCGGGGAGCTGTTTTTT. This gives the protein CASTRDRGLGGELFF.